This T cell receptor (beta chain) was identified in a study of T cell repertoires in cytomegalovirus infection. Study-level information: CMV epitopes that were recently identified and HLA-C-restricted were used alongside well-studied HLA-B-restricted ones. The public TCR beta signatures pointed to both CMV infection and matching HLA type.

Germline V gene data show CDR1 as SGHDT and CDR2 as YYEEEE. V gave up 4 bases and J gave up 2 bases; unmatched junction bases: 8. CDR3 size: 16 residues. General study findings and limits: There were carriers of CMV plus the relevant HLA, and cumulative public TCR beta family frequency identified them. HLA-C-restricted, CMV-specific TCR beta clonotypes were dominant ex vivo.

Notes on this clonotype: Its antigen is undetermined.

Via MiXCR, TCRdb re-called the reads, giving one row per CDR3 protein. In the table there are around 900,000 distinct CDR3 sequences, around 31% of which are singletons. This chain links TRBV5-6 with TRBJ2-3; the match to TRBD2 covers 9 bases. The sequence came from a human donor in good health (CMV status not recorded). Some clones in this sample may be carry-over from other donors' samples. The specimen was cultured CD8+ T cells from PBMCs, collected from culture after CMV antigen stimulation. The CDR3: CASSQPSGGITDTQYF. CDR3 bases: TGTGCCAGCAGCCAACCAAGCGGGGGGATCACAGATACGCAGTATTTT.